This T cell receptor beta chain is from a study of cytomegalovirus exposure and HLA in healthy donors. Profiled with immunoSEQ multiplex PCR; TCRdb holds only in-frame clones, not every one. The table has about 78,000 clones, almost 97% seen once. The study, taken as a whole, reports: The listing of 150 to 200 TCR beta chains classed them as cytomegalovirus-associated.

As regards this clone: What it recognizes is unknown.

CDR3 length equals 14 residues. The V gene lost 3 bases and the J gene lost 4 bases, with 14 bases spanning the gap. Germline CDR1 is SGHKS and CDR2 is YYEKEE (reference sequence). The genes are TRBV5-5 and TRBJ2-7; tentative D call: TRBD1 (5 bases). The TCR sequence derives from a man younger than 35 in good health and CMV-seropositive. Sequenced: PBMCs. This CDR3 is CASSSWGIGYEQYF. DNA for the CDR3: TGTGCCAGCAGCTCCTGGGGCATTGGTTACGAGCAGTACTTC.